This TCR beta chain was found in a study of cytomegalovirus exposure and HLA in healthy donors. Study as a whole: A previous analysis identified approximately 110 million unique TCR beta sequences derived from 180 million or so T cells. An early data release held tens of millions of unique TCRs from HLA-typed donors. General study results and limits: CMV serostatus was the sole immune exposure data available.

Concerning this clone itself: Antigen: not known.

The PCR contained 60 Vbeta and 13 Jbeta primers. Libraries were prepared by immunoSEQ multiplex PCR; TCRdb keeps only in-frame clonotypes and omits some of them. The sample has roughly 160,000 clones; about three quarters are singletons. V was pared by 4 bases and J by 7 bases, with 15 bases of the junction left unmatched. Looked up from germline, CDR1 is SNHLY and CDR2 is FYNNEI. CDR3 length: 17 residues. This sequence joins TRBV2 and TRBJ1-5; the match to TRBD1 covers 8 bases. Sequencing input: PBMCs. The clonotype was recovered from a girl between 5 and 17 years old in good health and CMV-seronegative. This chain's CDR3 is CASSVRQGTGGDQPQHF. CDR3 bases: TGTGCCAGCAGTGTTCGTCAGGGAACAGGGGGGGACCAGCCCCAGCATTTT.